These 27 T cell receptor beta chains share one sample of origin, sequenced in a study of tumor-infiltrating lymphocytes in primary liver carcinoma. Without any cell sorting, about 19-32 mg of bulk tissue yielded co-extracted RNA and DNA. Constant-region priming of around 500 ng total RNA yielded TCR beta cDNA. Libraries covering TCR beta were generated through three nested multiplex PCR rounds (using a slightly modified ARM-PCR). The opening two PCR rounds, around 11 cycles each, paired TRBV1-TRBV30 forward primers with a C-beta reverse primer. A single record per CDR3 protein comes from TCRdb applying MiXCR to the multiplex PCR reads. This table has approximately 64,000 distinct CDR3 sequences, over 60% appearing once. The sample comprised liver tumor tissue from sampling region 4. Subset indicated: tumor region T4, right-lateral pole. The source is a man aged 35 to 55 with primary liver carcinoma and hepatitis B virus infection.

Turning to this clonotype: Here the CDR3 omits its conserved ending phenylalanine or tryptophan, so a read error is the likely source. CDR3 residues: CASSLATGDSYGYTS. Here the CDR3 DNA reads TGTGCCAGCAGCTTAGCCACAGGGGATTCCTATGGCTACACCTCC. This chain joins TRBV7-2 and TRBJ1-2; 7 nucleotides match TRBD1. Germline V CDR1 and CDR2: SGHTA, FQGNSA. The CDR3 is 15 amino acids. With V trimmed by 0 bases and J by 4 bases, 5 bases remained unmatched.

Concerning this clonotype itself: The missing conserved phenylalanine or tryptophan at the end of this CDR3 makes a read error likely. The CDR3 coding sequence is TGTGCCAGCAGCCAAGACCTGGGATCGGTGGAGACCCAGTACTCC. Its protein product is CASSQDLGSVETQYS. This sequence joins TRBV4-2 and TRBJ2-5; D is uncertain. Trimming cost V 0 bases and J 5 bases, with 13 bases left between them. The CDR3 runs to 15 residues. Germline values: CDR1 LGHNA, CDR2 YNFKEQ.

There are a few counts of this clonotype. The chain recombines TRBV6-6 with TRBJ2-1; D ambiguous. Deletions cut 5 bases from V and 12 bases from J, with 23 bases between. Germline V gene data show CDR1 as MNHNY and CDR2 as SVGAGI (reference sequence). The CDR3 is made up of 15 amino acids. The CDR3 DNA reads as TGTGCCAGCAGTCATGGGATATATACCTTAGATGGGCAGTTCTTC. Residues: CASSHGIYTLDGQFF.

This clonotype was recorded once. The V call is TRBV6-5, the J call TRBJ2-7; weak D call: TRBD2 (6 bases). This CDR3 contains 14 residues. CDR1 MNHEY and CDR2 SVGAGI come from the germline V gene. Trimming took off 4 bases at V and 10 bases at J, with 20 bases between the two ends. The CDR3 nucleotides read TGTGCCAGCAGTTCTTCAACGGGAGTGGGCGAACAGTACTTC. As protein: CASSSSTGVGEQYF.

This clonotype came up a few times. The CDR3 carries no conserved terminal phenylalanine or tryptophan, so it likely arises from a read error. This rearrangement joins TRBV4-1 to TRBJ2-2, with 9 bases matching TRBD2. The V gene's germline CDR1 is MGHRA and CDR2 YSYEKL. The CDR3 runs 17 residues. The V and J ends lost 0 bases and 7 bases, in that order; junction bases with no gene match: 9. This CDR3 reads CASSQDPKRGAIGELFS. Written as DNA, the CDR3 is TGCGCCAGCAGCCAAGACCCTAAGCGGGGGGCGATCGGGGAGCTGTTTTCC.

As to this clonotype: This may be a read error: a much more frequent sequence differs by one nucleotide. The rearrangement links TRBV7-9 to TRBJ2-2; D tentatively fits TRBD1 or TRBD2 (5 bases each). Germline V gives CDR1 SEHNR, CDR2 FQNEAQ (reference sequence). The CDR3 sequence is 14 residues long. CDR3 sequence reads: CASGLATATGELFF. The CDR3, as DNA: TGTGCCAGCGGCTTAGCGACAGCGACCGGGGAGCTGTTTTTT.

The CDR3 DNA is TGTGCCAGCAGCTTACAGGGAAAGAACTACGAGCAGTACTTC. Protein: CASSLQGKNYEQYF. V and J are TRBV5-6 and TRBJ2-7; D possibly corresponds to TRBD1 (6 bases). Trimming took 2 bases from V and 3 from J, leaving 12 bases between them. Germline CDR1 and CDR2: SGHDT and YYEEEE. The CDR3 totals 14 residues.

The V and J genes are TRBV29-1 and TRBJ2-5; 7 nucleotides line up with TRBD2. CDR3 size: 12 residues. Trimming cost V 7 bases and J 3 bases; bases outside gene matches: 5. Germline V CDR1 and CDR2: SQVTM, ANQGSEA. The CDR3 DNA is TGCAGCGCTGGGAGCGGGAAAGAGACCCAGTACTTC. Protein: CSAGSGKETQYF.

To note about this clonotype: A read error may account for a junction end that differs from germline. The chain joins TRBV11-2 to TRBJ2-1; unclear D gene. The CDR3 sequence is 12 residues long. The germline V gene encodes CDR1 SGHAT and CDR2 FQNNGV. The CDR3 is CASIPSHNGQFF. The DNA of the CDR3 is TGTGCCAGCATCCCCTCCCATAATGGGCAGTTCTTC.

The chain joins TRBV5-6 to TRBJ2-1; 8 bases fit TRBD2. CDR1 and CDR2 (germline): SGHDT, YYEEEE. V lost 1 base to trimming and J lost 6 bases; unmatched junction nucleotides: 6. There are 15 residues in the CDR3. The CDR3 DNA sequence: TGTGCCAGCAGCTTGCCTGGGACTAGACTCAATGAGCAGTTCTTC. It yields the protein CASSLPGTRLNEQFF.

In this sample, this clonotype turned up many times. The rearrangement joins TRBV24-1 to TRBJ2-5; D gene unclear. This CDR3 has 13 residues. Trimming took 4 bases from V and 2 from J, leaving 7 bases between them. From germline, CDR1 is KGHDR and CDR2 SFDVKD. This chain's CDR3 is CATSEPGQETQYF. In DNA, the CDR3 is TGTGCCACCAGTGAGCCCGGTCAAGAGACCCAGTACTTC.

Of note for this clonotype: This clone may be a read error of a much larger clone one base away. V is TRBV29-1 and J is TRBJ2-1, with TRBD1 as a possible D gene (5 bases). Germline V lookup: CDR1 SQVTM, CDR2 ANQGSEA. The CDR3 extends over 12 amino acids. The V gene lost 7 bases and the J gene lost 9 bases, with 16 bases spanning the gap. The CDR3 loop is CSATDATGEQFF. The CDR3 DNA follows: TGCAGCGCTACGGATGCCACAGGTGAGCAGTTCTTC.

The chain carries TRBV5-4 and TRBJ1-4; D gene unclear. The CDR3 sequence is 15 residues long. The ends were cut back, 4 bases at V and 1 base at J, with 11 bases in the middle. Germline CDR1 SGHNT, CDR2 YYREEE (reference sequence). The CDR3 bases are TGTGCCAGCAGCCCAAGCGGCGGAACTAATGAAAAACTGTTTTTT. Translated, it gives CASSPSGGTNEKLFF.

The rearrangement uses TRBV7-8 and TRBJ1-3; D not resolved. This CDR3 is 15 amino acids long. The V end lost 6 bases, the J end lost 0 bases, and 12 bases lay between the germline ends. Looked up from germline, CDR1 is SGHVS and CDR2 is FQNEAQ. This CDR3 reads CASRSDTYSGNTIYF. CDR3 nucleotides: TGTGCCAGCAGAAGCGACACGTACTCTGGAAACACCATATATTTT.

The J gene is TRBJ2-1, the V gene TRBV5-4; no definite D call. The CDR3 is made up of 13 amino acids. CDR1 and CDR2 (germline): SGHNT, YYREEE (reference sequence). V dropped 1 base and J dropped 8 bases, with 10 bases sitting between them. CDR3 bases: TGTGCCAGCAGCTTGTGGGATTACTATGAGCAGTTCTTC. It encodes CASSLWDYYEQFF.

The gene calls are TRBV2 and TRBJ2-3; no reliable D call. The V gene's germline CDR1 is SNHLY and CDR2 FYNNEI. Between the trimmed V and J ends, which lost 5 bases and 13 bases, there was a span of 13 bases. The CDR3 contains 11 residues. DNA for the CDR3: TGTGCCAGCAGTTTCGAAGACACGAAGTATTTT. Translated: CASSFEDTKYF.

About this clonotype: The junction departs from germline at one end; a sequencing error may be responsible. In DNA, the CDR3 is TGTGCCAGCGGGATAGAGGGGGCCGGCGAGCAGTGCTTC. This sequence encodes CASGIEGAGEQCF. This sequence joins TRBV6-5 and TRBJ2-7; TRBD1 agrees at 7 bases. Germline V lookup: CDR1 MNHEY, CDR2 SVGAGI. The CDR3 spans 13 residues.

The chain combines TRBV20-1 with TRBJ1-1; a possible D gene is TRBD1 (5 bases). Germline lookup yields CDR1 DFQATT and CDR2 SNEGSKA (reference sequence). CDR3 length: 15 residues. V lost 5 bases to trimming and J lost 1 base, with 17 bases between them. This chain's CDR3 is CSAPLAGGQNTEAFF. The DNA for the CDR3 is TGCAGTGCTCCCCTAGCGGGGGGTCAGAACACTGAAGCTTTCTTT.

In its sample, this clonotype was seen many times. This chain connects TRBV9 to TRBJ1-1; D possibly corresponds to TRBD1 (5 bases). V was shortened by 4 bases and J by 5 bases, with 12 bases between the two germline ends. CDR1 SGDLS and CDR2 YYNGEE come from the germline V gene. The CDR3 contains 13 residues. CDR3 in DNA: TGTGCCAGCAGCCGGGGCGCGGGAACTGAAGCTTTCTTT. This translates into CASSRGAGTEAFF.

A note on this clonotype: One end of the junction fails to match germline, which may point to a read error. This chain links TRBV4-3 with TRBJ2-2; no clear D. Germline loops: CDR1 LGHNA, CDR2 YSLEER. CDR3 length: 14 amino acids. CDR3 in amino acids: CTSSQDWATGELFF. CDR3 nucleotide sequence: TGCACCAGCAGCCAAGATTGGGCCACCGGGGAGCTGTTTTTT.

Regarding this clonotype: Germline and junction disagree at one end, which may indicate a read error. The chain carries TRBV11-3 and TRBJ1-1; weak D call: TRBD1 (5 bases). The CDR3 loop spans 13 amino acids. Looked up from germline, CDR1 is SGHNT and CDR2 is YENEEA. The CDR3 coding sequence is TGTGCCAGCAGCCTTGCAGGGTACACTGAATCTTCCTTT. The encoded protein is CASSLAGYTESSF.

To note about this clonotype: The junction does not match germline at one end; this may be a read error. This sequence joins TRBV11-2 and TRBJ1-4, with no clear D. This CDR3 has 15 amino acids. Per germline, CDR1 SGHAT and CDR2 FQNNGV. CDR3 sequence (DNA): TGTGCCAGCAGCAAGACTCCAGGAGGAGCAAATGTAAAACTGTTT. As protein: CASSKTPGGANVKLF.

In the case of this clonotype: Just one base apart from a much larger clone, this may be a read error. The chain has TRBV5-4 and TRBJ2-5; D call uncertain. CDR1 and CDR2 (germline): SGHNT, YYREEE (reference sequence). The CDR3 runs to 14 residues. This CDR3 reads CTSSLASLGETQYF. The CDR3 coding sequence is TGTACCAGCAGTCTCGCGTCCCTGGGTGAGACCCAGTACTTC.

The gene calls are TRBV6-2 or TRBV6-3 and TRBJ2-7, with 7 bases aligning to TRBD2. This CDR3 spans 15 amino acids. V lost 6 bases and J lost 2; bases outside the gene matches: 10. CDR1 and CDR2 from the germline V gene are MNHEY and SVGEGT. Here the CDR3 DNA reads TGTGCCAGCAGCCGCGGGGAAAGCGGGGCCTACGAGCAGTACTTC. It codes for CASSRGESGAYEQYF.

CDR3: CASSEALGGQETQYF. DNA for the CDR3: TGTGCCAGCAGTGAAGCACTGGGCGGCCAAGAGACCCAGTACTTC. This chain joins TRBV6-1 and TRBJ2-5; no clear D gene. With 0 bases removed from V and 1 base from J, the gap between germline ends came to 9 bases. Germline values: CDR1 MNHNS, CDR2 SASEGT. CDR3 length equals 15 residues.

Details on this clonotype: The germline gene is not matched at one end of the junction; a read error may be the cause. Here the CDR3 DNA reads TGCGCCAGCAGCCCCTTCGGGGGCAATGAGCAGCTCTTC. This gives the protein CASSPFGGNEQLF. The rearrangement links TRBV4-1 to TRBJ2-1, with D possibly being TRBD1 or TRBD2 (6 bases each). The CDR3 contains 13 residues. Germline CDR1 MGHRA, CDR2 YSYEKL.

The chain links TRBV28 to TRBJ1-5; possibly TRBD1 for D (6 bases). The CDR3 has 13 residues. V was shortened by 10 bases and J by 6 bases, with 16 bases between the two germline ends. Germline V CDR1 and CDR2: MDHEN, SYDVKM. DNA for the CDR3: TGTGCCACCTCCACAGGGCCCCCTCAGCCCCAGCATTTT. It codes for CATSTGPPQPQHF.